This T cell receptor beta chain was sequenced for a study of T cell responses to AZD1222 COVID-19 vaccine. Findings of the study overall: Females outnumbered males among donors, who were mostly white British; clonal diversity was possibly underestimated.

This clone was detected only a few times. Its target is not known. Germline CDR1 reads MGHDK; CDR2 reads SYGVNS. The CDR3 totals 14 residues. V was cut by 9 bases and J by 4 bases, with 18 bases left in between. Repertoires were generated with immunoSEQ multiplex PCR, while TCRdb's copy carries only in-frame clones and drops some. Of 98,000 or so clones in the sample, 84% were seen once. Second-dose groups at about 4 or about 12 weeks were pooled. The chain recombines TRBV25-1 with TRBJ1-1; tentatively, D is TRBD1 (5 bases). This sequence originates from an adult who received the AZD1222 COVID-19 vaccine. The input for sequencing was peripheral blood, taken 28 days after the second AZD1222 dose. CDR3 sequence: CASGRGQGSTEAFF. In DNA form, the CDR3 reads TGTGCCAGTGGACGCGGACAAGGGAGCACTGAAGCTTTCTTT.